The clone carrying this T cell receptor (beta chain) was picked up a small number of times. The record originates from a study of T-cell reconstitution after alpha-beta-depleted transplantation in children. V shed 1 base and J shed 5 bases, with 14 bases lying between them. In germline, CDR1 is LGHNA, CDR2 YNFKEQ. The CDR3 loop spans 15 amino acids. Preparation of the TCRbeta library involved a method that used unique molecular identifiers. TCRdb reprocessed the PCR reads with MiXCR, giving one entry per CDR3 protein. This table has about 540,000 distinct CDR3 sequences, 15% to 20% appearing once. The rearrangement links TRBV4-2 to TRBJ2-5; D gene unclear. This receptor was taken from a human donor who donated a stem cell graft to a child with acute lymphoblastic leukemia. The sequencing used PBMCs from the stem cell graft donor, collected from the stem cell graft. The CDR3 protein is CASSQVVRSLETQYF. The CDR3 region has the DNA TGTGCCAGCAGCCAAGTTGTTAGGAGTTTGGAGACCCAGTACTTC.